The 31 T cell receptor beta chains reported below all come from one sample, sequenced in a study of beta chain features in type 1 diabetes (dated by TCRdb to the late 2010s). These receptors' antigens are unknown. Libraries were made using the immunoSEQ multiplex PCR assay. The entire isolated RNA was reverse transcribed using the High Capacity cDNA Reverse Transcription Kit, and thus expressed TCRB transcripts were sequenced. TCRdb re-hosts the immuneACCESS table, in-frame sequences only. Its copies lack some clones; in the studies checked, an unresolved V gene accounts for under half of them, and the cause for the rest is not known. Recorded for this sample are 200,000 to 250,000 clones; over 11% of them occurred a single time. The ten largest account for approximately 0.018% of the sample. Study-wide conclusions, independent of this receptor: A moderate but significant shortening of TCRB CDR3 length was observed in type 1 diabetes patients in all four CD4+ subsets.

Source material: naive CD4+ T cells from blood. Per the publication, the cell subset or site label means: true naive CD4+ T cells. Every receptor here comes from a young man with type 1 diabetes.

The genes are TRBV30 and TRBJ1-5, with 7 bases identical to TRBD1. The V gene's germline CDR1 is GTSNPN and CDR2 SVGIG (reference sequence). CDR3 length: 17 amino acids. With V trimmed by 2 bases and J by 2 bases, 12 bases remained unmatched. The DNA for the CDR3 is TGTGCCTGGAGTCCCGGGGACAGAAAACCACGCAATCAGCCCCAGCATTTT. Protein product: CAWSPGDRKPRNQPQHF.

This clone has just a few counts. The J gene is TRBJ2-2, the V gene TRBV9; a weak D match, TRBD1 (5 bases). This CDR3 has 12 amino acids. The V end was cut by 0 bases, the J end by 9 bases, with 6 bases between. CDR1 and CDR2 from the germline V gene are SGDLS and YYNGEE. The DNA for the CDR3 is TGTGCCAGCAGCGTAGCGGACAGGGAGCTGTTTTTT. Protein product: CASSVADRELFF.

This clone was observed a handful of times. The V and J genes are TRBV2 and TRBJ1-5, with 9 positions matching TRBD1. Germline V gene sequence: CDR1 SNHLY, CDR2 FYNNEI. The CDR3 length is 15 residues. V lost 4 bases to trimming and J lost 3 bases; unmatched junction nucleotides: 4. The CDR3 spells CASSGQGGINQPQHF. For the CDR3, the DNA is TGTGCCAGCAGTGGACAGGGGGGAATCAATCAGCCCCAGCATTTT.

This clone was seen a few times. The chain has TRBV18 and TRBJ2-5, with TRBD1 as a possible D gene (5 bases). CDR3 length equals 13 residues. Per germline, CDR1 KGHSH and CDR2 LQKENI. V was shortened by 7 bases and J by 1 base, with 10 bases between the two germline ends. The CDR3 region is CASCGRAQETQYF. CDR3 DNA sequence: TGTGCCAGCTGCGGCAGGGCCCAAGAGACCCAGTACTTC. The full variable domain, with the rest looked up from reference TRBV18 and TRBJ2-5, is NAGVMQNPRHLVRRRGQEARLRCSPMKGHSHVYWYRQLPEEGLKFMVYLQKENIIDESGMPKERFSAEFPKEGPSILRIQQVVRGDSAAYFCASCGRAQETQYFGPGTRLLVL.

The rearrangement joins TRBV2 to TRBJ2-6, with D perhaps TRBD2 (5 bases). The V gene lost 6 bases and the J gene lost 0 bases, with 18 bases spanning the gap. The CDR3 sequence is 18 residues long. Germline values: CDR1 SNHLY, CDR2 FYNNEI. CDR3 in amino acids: CASRGDLGLPSGANVLTF. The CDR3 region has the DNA TGTGCCAGCAGGGGAGATCTGGGCTTACCCTCTGGGGCCAACGTCCTGACTTTC.

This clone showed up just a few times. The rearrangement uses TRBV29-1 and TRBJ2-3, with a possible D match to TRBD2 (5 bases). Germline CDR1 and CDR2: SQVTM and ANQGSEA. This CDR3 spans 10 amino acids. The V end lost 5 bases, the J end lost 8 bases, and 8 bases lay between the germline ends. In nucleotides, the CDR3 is TGCAGCGTTCCCGGAGGTACGCAGTATTTT. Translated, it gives CSVPGGTQYF.

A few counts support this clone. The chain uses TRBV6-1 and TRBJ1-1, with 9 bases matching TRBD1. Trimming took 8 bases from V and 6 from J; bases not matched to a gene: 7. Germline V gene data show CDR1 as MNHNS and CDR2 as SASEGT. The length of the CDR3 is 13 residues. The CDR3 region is CASEGTGLSEAFF. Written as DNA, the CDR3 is TGTGCCAGCGAGGGGACAGGGTTATCTGAAGCTTTCTTT.

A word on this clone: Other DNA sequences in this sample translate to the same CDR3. DNA for the CDR3: TGTGCCAGTAGTATTGCGACAGGGCCCACAGATACGCAGTATTTT. Its translation: CASSIATGPTDTQYF. The rearrangement uses TRBV19 and TRBJ2-3; 7 bases are a match to TRBD1. Trimming at V came to 3 bases and at J to 2 bases, leaving 5 bases not matched to a gene. This CDR3 has 15 amino acids. Germline CDR1 reads LNHDA; CDR2 reads SQIVND (reference sequence).

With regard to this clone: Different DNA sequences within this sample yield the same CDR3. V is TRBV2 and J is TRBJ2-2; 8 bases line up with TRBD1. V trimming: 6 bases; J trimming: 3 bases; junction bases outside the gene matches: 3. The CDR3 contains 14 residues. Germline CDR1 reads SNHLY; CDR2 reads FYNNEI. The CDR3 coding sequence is TGTGCCAGCAGAGGACAGGGCGACACCGGGGAGCTGTTTTTT. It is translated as CASRGQGDTGELFF. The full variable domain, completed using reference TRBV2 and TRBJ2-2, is EPEVTQTPSHQVTQMGQEVILRCVPISNHLYFYWYRQILGQKVEFLVSFYNNEISEKSEIFDDQFSVERPDGSNFTLKIRSTKLEDSAMYFCASRGQGDTGELFFGEGSRLTVL.

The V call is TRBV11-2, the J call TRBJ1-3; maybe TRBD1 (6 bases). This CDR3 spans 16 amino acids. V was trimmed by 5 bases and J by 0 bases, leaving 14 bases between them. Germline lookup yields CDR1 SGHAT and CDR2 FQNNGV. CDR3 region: CASSPTGTSSGNTIYF. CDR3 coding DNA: TGTGCCAGCAGCCCAACAGGGACGAGCTCTGGAAACACCATATATTTT.

The CDR3 nucleotides read TGTGCCAGCAGCGTAGGTTGGGGCAGCCAAGAGACCCAGTACTTC. It translates to CASSVGWGSQETQYF. V and J are TRBV9 and TRBJ2-5; tentative D call: TRBD1 (5 bases). CDR3 size: 15 residues. Germline V gene data show CDR1 as SGDLS and CDR2 as YYNGEE. The V end was cut by 0 bases, the J end by 1 base, with 10 bases between.

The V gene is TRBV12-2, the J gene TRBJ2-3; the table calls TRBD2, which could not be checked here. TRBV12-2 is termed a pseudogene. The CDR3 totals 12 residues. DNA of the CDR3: TGTGCAAGTCGCTTACTAGCAGATACGCAGTATTTT. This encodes CASRLLADTQYF.

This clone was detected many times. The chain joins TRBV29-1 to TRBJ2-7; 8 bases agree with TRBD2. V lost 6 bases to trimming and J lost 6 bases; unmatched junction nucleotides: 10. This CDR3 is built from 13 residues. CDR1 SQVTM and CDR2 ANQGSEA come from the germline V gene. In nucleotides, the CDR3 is TGCAGCGTGGCTACTAGCGGAGGTACCGAGCAGTACTTC. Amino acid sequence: CSVATSGGTEQYF.

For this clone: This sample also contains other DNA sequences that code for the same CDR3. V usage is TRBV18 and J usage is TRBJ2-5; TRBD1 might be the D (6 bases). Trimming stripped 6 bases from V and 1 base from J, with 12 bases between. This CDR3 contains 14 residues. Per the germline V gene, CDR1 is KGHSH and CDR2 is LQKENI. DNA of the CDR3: TGTGCCAGCTCCCCCCGACAGGCCCAAGAGACCCAGTACTTC. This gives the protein CASSPRQAQETQYF.

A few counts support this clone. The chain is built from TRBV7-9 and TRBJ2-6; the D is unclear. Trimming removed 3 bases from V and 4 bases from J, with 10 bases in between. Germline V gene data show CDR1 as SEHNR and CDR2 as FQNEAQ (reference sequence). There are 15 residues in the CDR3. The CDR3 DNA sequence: TGTGCCAGCAGCTTGACCCTTAGCGGGGCCAACGTCCTGACTTTC. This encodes CASSLTLSGANVLTF.

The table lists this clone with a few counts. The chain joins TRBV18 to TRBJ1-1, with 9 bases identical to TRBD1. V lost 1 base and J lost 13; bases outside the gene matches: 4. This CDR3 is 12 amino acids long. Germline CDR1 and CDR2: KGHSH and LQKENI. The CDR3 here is CASSPRDRVGFF. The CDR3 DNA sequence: TGTGCCAGCTCACCACGGGACAGGGTTGGTTTCTTT.

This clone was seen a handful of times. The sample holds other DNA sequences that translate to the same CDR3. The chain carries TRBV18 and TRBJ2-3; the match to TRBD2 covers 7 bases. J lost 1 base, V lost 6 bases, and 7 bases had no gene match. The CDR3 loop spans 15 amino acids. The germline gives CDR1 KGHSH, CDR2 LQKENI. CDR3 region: CASSQGLAGTDTQYF. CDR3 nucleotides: TGTGCCAGCTCCCAAGGTCTAGCGGGCACAGATACGCAGTATTTT.

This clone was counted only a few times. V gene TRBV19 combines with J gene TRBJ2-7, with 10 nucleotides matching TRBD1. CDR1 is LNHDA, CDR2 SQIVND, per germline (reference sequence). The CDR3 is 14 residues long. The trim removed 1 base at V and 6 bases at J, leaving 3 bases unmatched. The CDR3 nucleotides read TGTGCCAGTAGTATAGGGACAGGGGGAAGCGAGCAGTACTTC. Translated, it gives CASSIGTGGSEQYF.

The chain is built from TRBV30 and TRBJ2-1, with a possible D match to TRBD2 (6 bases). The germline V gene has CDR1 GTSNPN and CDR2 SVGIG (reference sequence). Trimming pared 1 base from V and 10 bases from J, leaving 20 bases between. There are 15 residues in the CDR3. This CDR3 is CAWSGGTPREGEQFF. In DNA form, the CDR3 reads TGTGCCTGGAGTGGCGGGACTCCCCGAGAGGGAGAGCAGTTCTTC.

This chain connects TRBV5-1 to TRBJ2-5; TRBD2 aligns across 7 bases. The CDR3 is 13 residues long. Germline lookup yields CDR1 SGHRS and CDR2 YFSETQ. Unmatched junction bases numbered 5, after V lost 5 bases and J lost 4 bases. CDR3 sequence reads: CASRPSGIETQYF. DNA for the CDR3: TGCGCCAGCAGGCCCAGCGGGATAGAGACCCAGTACTTC. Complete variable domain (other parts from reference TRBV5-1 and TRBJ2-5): KAGVTQTPRYLIKTRGQQVTLSCSPISGHRSVSWYQQTPGQGLQFLFEYFSETQRNKGNFPGRFSGRQFSNSRSEMNVSTLELGDSALYLCASRPSGIETQYFGPGTRLLVL.

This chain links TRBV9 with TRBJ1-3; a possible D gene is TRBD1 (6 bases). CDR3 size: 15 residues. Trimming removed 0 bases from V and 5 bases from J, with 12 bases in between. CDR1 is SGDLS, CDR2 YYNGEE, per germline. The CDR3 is CASSVDGQGRNTIYF. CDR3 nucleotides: TGTGCCAGCAGCGTAGATGGGCAGGGGAGAAACACCATATATTTT.

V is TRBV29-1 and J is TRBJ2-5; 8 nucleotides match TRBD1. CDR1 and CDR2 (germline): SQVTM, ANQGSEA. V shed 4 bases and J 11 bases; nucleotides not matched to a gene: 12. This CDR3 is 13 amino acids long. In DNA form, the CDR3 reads TGCAGCGTTGTAGGGACAGGAGGGGGTCAGCAGTACTTC. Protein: CSVVGTGGGQQYF. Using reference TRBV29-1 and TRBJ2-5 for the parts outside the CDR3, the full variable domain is SAVISQKPSRDICQRGTSLTIQCQVDSQVTMMFWYRQQPGQSLTLIATANQGSEATYESGFVIDKFPISRPNLTFSTLTVSNMSPEDSSIYLCSVVGTGGGQQYFGPGTRLLVL.

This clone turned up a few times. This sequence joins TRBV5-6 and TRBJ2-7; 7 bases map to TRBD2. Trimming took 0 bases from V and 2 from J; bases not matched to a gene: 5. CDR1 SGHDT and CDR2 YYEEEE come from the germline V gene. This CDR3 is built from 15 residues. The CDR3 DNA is TGTGCCAGCAGCTTGGGTCCTAGCGGCGCCTACGAGCAGTACTTC. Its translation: CASSLGPSGAYEQYF.

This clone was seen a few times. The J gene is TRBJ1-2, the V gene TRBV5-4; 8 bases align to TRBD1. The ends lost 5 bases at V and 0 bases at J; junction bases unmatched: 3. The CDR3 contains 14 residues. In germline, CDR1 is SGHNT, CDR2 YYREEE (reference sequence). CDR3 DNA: TGTGCCAGCAGACCGGGACAGGCTAACTATGGCTACACCTTC. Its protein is CASRPGQANYGYTF.

DNA for the CDR3: TGTGCCAGCAGCGTAGAGGGGAAATCACCCCTCCACTTT. It yields the protein CASSVEGKSPLHF. The V call is TRBV9, the J call TRBJ1-6; possible D gene TRBD1, 5 bases. The CDR3 consists of 13 residues. Trimming left V 0 bases short and J 10 bases short, with 8 bases between. Germline CDR1 is SGDLS and CDR2 is YYNGEE. Based on the CDR3 plus reference TRBV9 and TRBJ1-6, the full variable domain is DSGVTQTPKHLITATGQRVTLRCSPRSGDLSVYWYQQSLDQGLQFLIQYYNGEERAKGNILERFSAQQFPDLHSELNLSSLELGDSALYFCASSVEGKSPLHFGNGTRLTVT.

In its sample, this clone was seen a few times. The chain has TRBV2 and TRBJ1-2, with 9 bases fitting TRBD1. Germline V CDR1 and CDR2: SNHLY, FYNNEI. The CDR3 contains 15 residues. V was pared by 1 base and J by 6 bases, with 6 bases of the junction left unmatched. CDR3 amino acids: CASSEGRGTGHGYTF. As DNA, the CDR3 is TGTGCCAGCAGTGAAGGGCGGGGGACAGGGCATGGCTACACCTTC.

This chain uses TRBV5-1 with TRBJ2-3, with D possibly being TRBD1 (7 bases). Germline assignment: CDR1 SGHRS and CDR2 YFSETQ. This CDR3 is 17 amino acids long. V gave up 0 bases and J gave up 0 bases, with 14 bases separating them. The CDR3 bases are TGCGCCAGCAGCTTGGGTCCGACAGGGACTAGCACAGATACGCAGTATTTT. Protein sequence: CASSLGPTGTSTDTQYF.

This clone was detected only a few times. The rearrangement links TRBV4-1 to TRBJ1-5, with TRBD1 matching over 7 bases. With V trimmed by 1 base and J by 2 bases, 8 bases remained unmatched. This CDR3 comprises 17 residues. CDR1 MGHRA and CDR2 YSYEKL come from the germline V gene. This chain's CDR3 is CASSQVPFGTGNQPQHF. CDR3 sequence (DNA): TGCGCCAGCAGCCAAGTCCCTTTTGGGACAGGCAATCAGCCCCAGCATTTT.

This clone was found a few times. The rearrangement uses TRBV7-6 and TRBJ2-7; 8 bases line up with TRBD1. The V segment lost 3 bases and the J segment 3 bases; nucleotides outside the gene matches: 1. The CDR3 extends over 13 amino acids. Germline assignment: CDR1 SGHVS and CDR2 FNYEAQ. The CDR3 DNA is TGTGCCAGCAGCTTCGGACAGGGCTACGAGCAGTACTTC. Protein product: CASSFGQGYEQYF.

The CDR3 DNA reads TGTGCCAGCTCACCATACGTACAGGGAGCGCATAGCAATCAGCCCCAGCATTTT. It translates to CASSPYVQGAHSNQPQHF. The chain is built from TRBV18 and TRBJ1-5, with a tentative D call TRBD1 (6 bases). Per the germline V gene, CDR1 is KGHSH and CDR2 is LQKENI. The CDR3 consists of 18 residues. Trimming left V 2 bases short and J 0 bases short, with 17 bases between.

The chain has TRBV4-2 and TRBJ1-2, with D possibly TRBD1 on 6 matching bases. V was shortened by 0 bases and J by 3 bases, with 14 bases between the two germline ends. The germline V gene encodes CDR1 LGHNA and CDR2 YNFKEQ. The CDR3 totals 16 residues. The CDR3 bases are TGTGCCAGCAGCCAAGATTCAGTACAGGGCTACTATGGCTACACCTTC. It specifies CASSQDSVQGYYGYTF.